This entry concerns a single T cell receptor beta chain. V shed 5 bases and J 0 bases; nucleotides not matched to a gene: 2. From germline, CDR1 is KGHSH and CDR2 LQKENI. There are 14 residues in the CDR3. Cohort placement rested on clinical history that participants reported themselves. Recovered status applied to Cohort 3 donors who had two consecutive negative PCRs. It also applied to those with clearance or with symptom resolution. The data originate from a study of blood T cell repertoires in COVID-19. Whole-study context: Whether acute or convalescent, the COVID-19 samples came from the United States, Italy and Spain.

Produced via immunoSEQ multiplex PCR; TCRdb's table is partial and in-frame only. The sample records over 300,000 clones, 70% to 90% being singletons. Sequencing was carried out using PBMCs or T cells enriched from blood (not recorded which). This clonotype was sampled from a woman in her twenties or thirties who had recovered from COVID-19. This chain connects TRBV18 to TRBJ1-2; the match to TRBD1 covers 8 bases. The CDR3 nucleotides are TGTGCCAGCTCATCGGACAGGGCTAACTATGGCTACACCTTC. This codes for CASSSDRANYGYTF. The variable domain in full, with the rest retrieved from reference TRBV18 and TRBJ1-2, is NAGVMQNPRHLVRRRGQEARLRCSPMKGHSHVYWYRQLPEEGLKFMVYLQKENIIDESGMPKERFSAEFPKEGPSILRIQQVVRGDSAAYFCASSSDRANYGYTFGSGTRLTVV.